What follows are 17 T cell receptor beta chains derived from one specimen sequenced in a study of T-cell reconstitution after alpha-beta-depleted transplantation in children. Preparing the TCRbeta library involved the use of unique molecular identifiers. TCRdb passed the PCR reads through MiXCR, listing each CDR3 protein once. The sample yields about 230,000 distinct CDR3 sequences, 12% seen once. This sample comprised PBMCs from the stem cell graft donor, obtained from the stem cell graft. These receptors originate from a human donor who donated a stem cell graft to a child with acute lymphoblastic leukemia.

This clonotype was recorded at least ten times. This chain joins TRBV10-3 and TRBJ1-5; D is unresolved. The germline CDR1 and CDR2 sequences are ENHRY and SYGVKD. The CDR3 runs 12 residues. Deletions cut 2 bases from V and 3 bases from J, with 2 bases between. The CDR3 DNA sequence: TGTGCCATCAGTGAGGACAATCAGCCCCAGCATTTT. The encoded protein is CAISEDNQPQHF.

This clonotype was counted a few times. V usage is TRBV4-2 and J usage is TRBJ2-1; D not resolved. Germline V CDR1 and CDR2: LGHNA, YNFKEQ. Trimming cost V 0 bases and J 10 bases, with 4 bases left between them. The CDR3 is 11 amino acids. CDR3 bases: TGTGCCAGCAGCCAAGAAGGGGAGCAGTTCTTC. Translation gives CASSQEGEQFF.

There are many counts of this clonotype. The V gene is TRBV5-1, the J gene TRBJ2-5, with D possibly matching TRBD2 (6 bases). The CDR3 is made up of 14 amino acids. Per the germline V gene, CDR1 is SGHRS and CDR2 is YFSETQ. V shed 2 bases and J shed 2 bases, with 10 bases lying between them. The CDR3 loop reads CASSLGSGQETQYF. The CDR3 DNA reads as TGCGCCAGCAGCTTAGGTAGCGGACAAGAGACCCAGTACTTC.

This clonotype was recorded at least ten times. The rearrangement uses TRBV7-2 and TRBJ1-2; D is unresolved. The CDR3 spans 13 residues. The V end lost 1 base, the J end lost 2 bases, and 5 bases lay between the germline ends. Germline CDR1 is SGHTA and CDR2 is FQGNSA. In nucleotides, the CDR3 is TGTGCCAGCAGCTTAGGGGGAAACTATGGCTACACCTTC. Amino acids: CASSLGGNYGYTF.

This clonotype has at least ten counts. CDR3 region: CASSFTGQGLDEQFF. CDR3 nucleotides: TGTGCCAGCAGTTTCACGGGACAGGGTCTTGATGAGCAGTTCTTC. The chain uses TRBV6-2 or TRBV6-3 and TRBJ2-1, with 9 nucleotides matching TRBD1. J was trimmed by 8 bases and V by 4 bases; bases with no gene match: 9. Germline V gene data show CDR1 as MNHEY and CDR2 as SVGEGT. The CDR3 contains 15 residues.

This clonotype has at least ten counts. The rearrangement links TRBV10-1 to TRBJ1-3; no clear D. Trimming left V 10 bases short and J 0 bases short, with 13 bases between. The length of the CDR3 is 14 residues. The germline V gene has CDR1 WNHNN and CDR2 SYGVQD (reference sequence). In DNA form, the CDR3 reads TGCGCCACCGAAGACCCGAGCTCTGGAAACACCATATATTTT. Translation gives CATEDPSSGNTIYF.

The gene calls are TRBV20-1 and TRBJ1-2; TRBD1 matches 9 bases. Germline-derived CDR1 and CDR2 are DFQATT and SNEGSKA (reference sequence). The junction had 6 bases not matched to a gene; V was cut back by 4 bases and J by 9 bases. The CDR3 runs 12 residues. The CDR3 coding sequence is TGCAGTGCTACTTTGGACAGGGGTCGCTACACCTTC. The encoded protein is CSATLDRGRYTF.

In its sample, this clonotype was seen many times. This rearrangement joins TRBV20-1 to TRBJ1-6, with unresolved D. The CDR3 runs to 13 residues. Germline CDR1 is DFQATT and CDR2 is SNEGSKA (reference sequence). CDR3 in amino acids: CIGSSSYNSPLHF. CDR3 nucleotides: TGCATCGGCAGCAGCTCCTATAATTCACCCCTCCACTTT.

This clonotype showed up many times. V usage is TRBV7-6 and J usage is TRBJ2-1; no firm D call. Germline V gene data show CDR1 as SGHVS and CDR2 as FNYEAQ. V lost 4 bases and J lost 9, with 13 bases in between. The CDR3 is 13 residues long. The CDR3 DNA follows: TGTGCCAGCAGCTCGAGCGCCCTCGGTGAGCAGTTCTTC. It encodes CASSSSALGEQFF.

This clonotype was seen at least ten times. The chain has TRBV24-1 and TRBJ2-2; 8 bases line up with TRBD1. Germline CDR1 and CDR2: KGHDR and SFDVKD. J gave up 3 bases and V 4 bases, and 9 bases lay outside the gene matches. This CDR3 is 17 amino acids long. DNA of the CDR3: TGTGCCACCAGTGACACCGGGGGACAGGTCCACACCGGGGAGCTGTTTTTT. Its translation is CATSDTGGQVHTGELFF.

At least ten counts were recorded for this clonotype. J is TRBJ1-1 and V is TRBV30; possibly TRBD1 for D (5 bases). The CDR3 extends over 13 amino acids. CDR1 is GTSNPN and CDR2 is SVGIG in the germline V gene (reference sequence). V shed 8 bases and J shed 4 bases, with 17 bases lying between them. The CDR3 loop reads CALTGGFGTEAFF. Here the CDR3 DNA reads TGTGCCCTCACGGGGGGGTTCGGCACTGAAGCTTTCTTT.

This clonotype showed up many times. V is TRBV14 and J is TRBJ2-1; D is undetermined. Trimming left V 4 bases short and J 0 bases short, with 13 bases between. CDR1 and CDR2 from the germline V gene are SGHDN and FVKESK. The CDR3 loop spans 16 amino acids. In DNA, the CDR3 is TGTGCCAGCAGCCCCAATGGCCTGAGCTCCTACAATGAGCAGTTCTTC. It encodes CASSPNGLSSYNEQFF. The full variable domain, completed using reference TRBV14 and TRBJ2-1, is EAGVTQFPSHSVIEKGQTVTLRCDPISGHDNLYWYRRVMGKEIKFLLHFVKESKQDESGMPNNRFLAERTGGTYSTLKVQPAELEDSGVYFCASSPNGLSSYNEQFFGPGTRLTVL.

Many counts were recorded for this clonotype. This rearrangement joins TRBV7-2 to TRBJ2-6; D is unclear. The CDR3 consists of 15 residues. Trimming removed 1 base at V and 2 bases at J, with 6 bases between. Germline V gives CDR1 SGHTA, CDR2 FQGNSA. The CDR3 DNA reads as TGTGCCAGCAGCTTAGACTGGACTGGGGCCAACGTCCTGACTTTC. Residues: CASSLDWTGANVLTF.

This clonotype was counted ten times or more. The chain carries TRBV27 and TRBJ2-7, with D possibly TRBD2 on 6 matching bases. Germline CDR1 MNHEY, CDR2 SMNVEV (reference sequence). The V gene lost 5 bases and the J gene lost 2 bases, with 13 bases spanning the gap. This CDR3 region has 14 residues. For the CDR3, the DNA is TGTGCCAGCAGTCCGGCGTGGGGGGCCTACGAGCAGTACTTC. It yields the protein CASSPAWGAYEQYF.

This clonotype came up a few times. This chain joins TRBV4-3 and TRBJ2-2; no reliable D call. CDR3 length equals 16 residues. Trimming took off 0 bases at V and 0 bases at J, with 8 bases between the two ends. Germline V gene data show CDR1 as LGHNA and CDR2 as YSLEER. The CDR3 here is CASSQDQAANTGELFF. The CDR3 coding sequence is TGCGCCAGCAGCCAAGATCAGGCAGCGAACACCGGGGAGCTGTTTTTT.

This clonotype was detected many times. CDR3 bases: TGCAGCGTTCGAGCGGGGGCCATCTATGGCTACACCTTC. This translates into CSVRAGAIYGYTF. The V and J genes are TRBV29-1 and TRBJ1-2; a weak D match, TRBD1 (6 bases). This CDR3 region has 13 residues. V was shortened by 5 bases and J by 4 bases, with 14 bases between the two germline ends. The germline gives CDR1 SQVTM, CDR2 ANQGSEA.

In this sample, this clonotype turned up a few times. The rearrangement links TRBV7-2 to TRBJ2-3; 7 bases align to TRBD1. CDR1 and CDR2 from the germline V gene are SGHTA and FQGNSA. V was clipped by 4 bases and J by 10 bases; unmatched bases: 5. This CDR3 region has 12 residues. This CDR3 is CASSSPGGPQYF. CDR3 in DNA: TGTGCCAGCAGCTCCCCAGGGGGACCGCAGTATTTT.